Listed here are 20 T cell receptor beta chains from one sample, sequenced in a study of shared clonotypes between healthy human individuals. The method was immunoSEQ multiplex PCR; TCRdb's version includes in-frame clones alone and lacks a portion of them. The repertoire has some 680,000 clones, more than 70% of them found once; the top ten carry around 2%. The sample was memory CD4+ T cells sorted from blood. Regarding subset: CD45RA-negative fraction. These receptors all stem from a woman in her twenties or thirties in good health.

The genes are TRBV19 and TRBJ2-3; no clear D. The CDR3 contains 12 residues. The germline V gene has CDR1 LNHDA and CDR2 SQIVND (reference sequence). Trimming removed 5 bases at V and 3 bases at J, with 6 bases between. CDR3 bases: TGTGCCAGTAGTCCTACTACAGATACGCAGTATTTT. Encoded protein: CASSPTTDTQYF. The whole variable domain, remainder taken from reference TRBV19 and TRBJ2-3, is DGGITQSPKYLFRKEGQNVTLSCEQNLNHDAMYWYRQDPGQGLRLIYYSQIVNDFQKGDIAEGYSVSREKKESFPLTVTSAQKNPTAFYLCASSPTTDTQYFGPGTRLTVL.

V gene TRBV28 combines with J gene TRBJ2-7; 9 nucleotides align to TRBD1. The ends lost 2 bases at V and 8 bases at J; junction bases unmatched: 10. From germline, CDR1 is MDHEN and CDR2 SYDVKM. There are 15 residues in the CDR3. The CDR3 sequence: CASSLGGQGQEKQYF. The CDR3 DNA sequence: TGTGCCAGCAGTTTAGGGGGACAGGGTCAGGAGAAGCAGTACTTC.

The rearrangement joins TRBV5-1 to TRBJ2-1, with a tentative D call TRBD2 (6 bases). Per germline, CDR1 SGHRS and CDR2 YFSETQ. The CDR3 is 14 residues long. V was trimmed by 6 bases and J by 0 bases, leaving 10 bases between them. The CDR3: CASKRELSYNEQFF. DNA for the CDR3: TGCGCCAGCAAACGGGAGCTCTCCTACAATGAGCAGTTCTTC.

Points on this clone: This sample also contains other DNA sequences that code for the same CDR3. V and J are TRBV18 and TRBJ1-1; TRBD1 matches at 7 bases. This CDR3 has 13 amino acids. CDR1 KGHSH and CDR2 LQKENI come from the germline V gene. V lost 6 bases, J lost 1 base, and 2 bases stayed unmatched. Here the CDR3 reads CASSPGGNTEAFF. The CDR3 DNA reads TGTGCCAGCTCCCCAGGGGGGAACACTGAAGCTTTCTTT.

This clone was counted a few times. Other DNA sequences in this sample translate to the same CDR3. This chain connects TRBV29-1 to TRBJ2-5, with 7 positions matching TRBD1. CDR1 is SQVTM, CDR2 ANQGSEA, per germline. This CDR3 spans 12 amino acids. The V segment lost 6 bases and the J segment 1 base; nucleotides outside the gene matches: 2. The CDR3 bases are TGCAGCGTACGGACAGGCCAAGAGACCCAGTACTTC. This translates into CSVRTGQETQYF.

There are many counts of this clone. The chain carries TRBV28 and TRBJ1-5, with a weak D call TRBD1 (6 bases). The germline V and J ends were trimmed by 6 bases and 6 bases, with 18 bases remaining between them. Looked up from germline, CDR1 is MDHEN and CDR2 is SYDVKM. The length of the CDR3 is 15 residues. CDR3 DNA sequence: TGTGCCAGCAGGCCAACAGGGAGGCAGGGTCAGCCCCAGCATTTT. Translation: CASRPTGRQGQPQHF.

This clone has just a few counts. This chain links TRBV27 with TRBJ1-1; the D is unclear. Germline loops: CDR1 MNHEY, CDR2 SMNVEV (reference sequence). The CDR3 has 14 residues. The CDR3 sequence: CAARPVFGNTEAFF. Here the CDR3 DNA reads TGTGCAGCACGCCCGGTTTTCGGGAACACTGAAGCTTTCTTT.

This clone appeared a few times. This same CDR3 is encoded by further DNA sequences in the sample. The rearrangement uses TRBV5-1 and TRBJ2-1, with 7 positions matching TRBD2. The CDR3 has 16 residues. Germline V gives CDR1 SGHRS, CDR2 YFSETQ. The ends lost 1 base at V and 0 bases at J; junction bases unmatched: 4. In DNA, the CDR3 is TGCGCCAGCAGCTTGTTCGGGGGGTCCTCCTACAATGAGCAGTTCTTC. It yields the protein CASSLFGGSSYNEQFF.

The CDR3 region has the DNA TGTGCCAGCAGCTTCGCAGGTGGGCAGCCCCAGCATTTT. As protein: CASSFAGGQPQHF. The chain combines TRBV5-6 with TRBJ1-5, with D hard to call. Deletions cut 2 bases from V and 7 bases from J, with 10 bases between. The CDR3 runs to 13 residues. CDR1 is SGHDT and CDR2 is YYEEEE in the germline V gene.

The chain carries TRBV27 and TRBJ1-1; D unresolved. Looked up from germline, CDR1 is MNHEY and CDR2 is SMNVEV (reference sequence). V was cut by 5 bases and J by 0 bases, with 16 bases left in between. The CDR3 length is 16 residues. The CDR3 loop is CASSPSGRLLNTEAFF. As DNA, the CDR3 is TGTGCCAGCAGTCCGAGCGGACGGCTGCTGAACACTGAAGCTTTCTTT.

In its sample, this clone was seen once. A much larger clone lies a single base off, so this may be a read error. Other DNA sequences in the same sample also yield this CDR3. The chain recombines TRBV18 with TRBJ2-3; D remains ambiguous. The CDR3 loop spans 12 amino acids. With 2 bases removed from V and 2 bases from J, the gap between germline ends came to 2 bases. CDR1 and CDR2 (germline): KGHSH, LQKENI. CDR3 in DNA: TGTGCCAGCTCACCATCCACAGATACGCAGTATTTT. Its translation is CASSPSTDTQYF.

The chain couples TRBV2 to TRBJ2-2, with 7 nucleotides matching TRBD2. CDR1 and CDR2 from the germline V gene are SNHLY and FYNNEI. Trimming removed 5 bases from V and 8 bases from J; junction bases left unmatched: 14. CDR3 length: 16 amino acids. CDR3 nucleotides: TGTGCCAGCAGTCCAACCCTGGCGGGAGTAGGGGGGGAGCTGTTTTTT. It yields the protein CASSPTLAGVGGELFF.

This sequence joins TRBV9 and TRBJ1-2; maybe TRBD1 (5 bases). Per germline, CDR1 SGDLS and CDR2 YYNGEE. This CDR3 is 14 amino acids long. V dropped 3 bases and J dropped 2 bases, with 11 bases sitting between them. The CDR3 reads CASSETGENYGYTF. The CDR3 region has the DNA TGTGCCAGCAGCGAAACAGGAGAGAACTATGGCTACACCTTC.

The V and J genes are TRBV6-5 and TRBJ2-2, with TRBD2 matching 10 bases. CDR1 MNHEY and CDR2 SVGAGI come from the germline V gene. V lost 4 bases, J lost 6 bases, and 8 bases stayed unmatched. This CDR3 contains 16 residues. CDR3 residues: CASSSTGTSAPGELFF. The CDR3 DNA follows: TGTGCCAGCAGTTCCACCGGGACTAGCGCCCCCGGGGAGCTGTTTTTT.

This chain links TRBV9 with TRBJ1-2, with no clear D. Germline assignment: CDR1 SGDLS and CDR2 YYNGEE. The CDR3 is 14 amino acids. The ends were cut back, 0 bases at V and 8 bases at J, with 14 bases in the middle. The CDR3 bases are TGTGCCAGCAGCGTAGACATGGCCCAGGAGGGCTACACCTTC. Amino acid sequence: CASSVDMAQEGYTF.

The V and J genes are TRBV5-1 and TRBJ2-1; the D gene could be TRBD1 or TRBD2 (5 bases each). This CDR3 spans 16 amino acids. The V gene lost 4 bases and the J gene lost 10 bases, with 24 bases spanning the gap. CDR1 and CDR2 (germline): SGHRS, YFSETQ. DNA of the CDR3: TGCGCCAGCAGCGTTGGGGGTAGGAATAGAGGAGCGGAGCAGTTCTTC. Translated, it gives CASSVGGRNRGAEQFF.

The chain joins TRBV11-2 to TRBJ1-3, with D tentatively TRBD1 (5 bases). The V end was cut by 5 bases, the J end by 0 bases, with 8 bases between. The CDR3 extends over 14 amino acids. CDR1 and CDR2 (germline): SGHAT, FQNNGV. The CDR3 DNA sequence: TGTGCCAGCAGCACCGGACACTCTGGAAACACCATATATTTT. Translating it yields CASSTGHSGNTIYF.

The V call is TRBV11-2, the J call TRBJ1-3; no reliable D call. V lost 4 bases, J lost 0 bases, and 7 bases lay in between. Germline V lookup: CDR1 SGHAT, CDR2 FQNNGV. CDR3 length equals 14 residues. CDR3 in DNA: TGTGCCAGCAGCTCTGGTCTCTCTGGAAACACCATATATTTT. It translates to CASSSGLSGNTIYF.

The chain employs TRBV2 and TRBJ1-5, with D possibly matching TRBD1 (5 bases). Trimming removed 4 bases from V and 6 bases from J, with 16 bases in between. Looked up from germline, CDR1 is SNHLY and CDR2 is FYNNEI. CDR3 size: 15 residues. The CDR3 protein is CASSATRGGGQPQHF. The DNA of the CDR3 is TGTGCCAGCAGTGCCACTAGGGGCGGCGGTCAGCCCCAGCATTTT.

The chain carries TRBV4-1 and TRBJ2-1, with 9 bases matching TRBD1. The CDR3 totals 15 residues. Germline V CDR1 and CDR2: MGHRA, YSYEKL. V trimming: 1 base; J trimming: 6 bases; junction bases outside the gene matches: 4. DNA of the CDR3: TGCGCCAGCAGCCAAGTACAGGGACAGGGCAATGAGCAGTTCTTC. Its translation: CASSQVQGQGNEQFF.